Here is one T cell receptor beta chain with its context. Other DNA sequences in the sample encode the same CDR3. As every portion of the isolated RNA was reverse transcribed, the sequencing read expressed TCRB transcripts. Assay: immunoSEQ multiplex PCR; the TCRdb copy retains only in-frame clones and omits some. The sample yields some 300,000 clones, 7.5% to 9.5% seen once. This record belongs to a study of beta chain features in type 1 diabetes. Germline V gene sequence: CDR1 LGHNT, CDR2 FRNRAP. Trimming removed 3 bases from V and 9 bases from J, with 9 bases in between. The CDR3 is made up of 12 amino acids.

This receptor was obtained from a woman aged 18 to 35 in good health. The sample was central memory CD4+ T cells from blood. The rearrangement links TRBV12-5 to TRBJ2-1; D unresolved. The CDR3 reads CASGFEVGEQFF. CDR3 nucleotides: TGTGCTAGTGGTTTTGAGGTGGGTGAGCAGTTCTTC.